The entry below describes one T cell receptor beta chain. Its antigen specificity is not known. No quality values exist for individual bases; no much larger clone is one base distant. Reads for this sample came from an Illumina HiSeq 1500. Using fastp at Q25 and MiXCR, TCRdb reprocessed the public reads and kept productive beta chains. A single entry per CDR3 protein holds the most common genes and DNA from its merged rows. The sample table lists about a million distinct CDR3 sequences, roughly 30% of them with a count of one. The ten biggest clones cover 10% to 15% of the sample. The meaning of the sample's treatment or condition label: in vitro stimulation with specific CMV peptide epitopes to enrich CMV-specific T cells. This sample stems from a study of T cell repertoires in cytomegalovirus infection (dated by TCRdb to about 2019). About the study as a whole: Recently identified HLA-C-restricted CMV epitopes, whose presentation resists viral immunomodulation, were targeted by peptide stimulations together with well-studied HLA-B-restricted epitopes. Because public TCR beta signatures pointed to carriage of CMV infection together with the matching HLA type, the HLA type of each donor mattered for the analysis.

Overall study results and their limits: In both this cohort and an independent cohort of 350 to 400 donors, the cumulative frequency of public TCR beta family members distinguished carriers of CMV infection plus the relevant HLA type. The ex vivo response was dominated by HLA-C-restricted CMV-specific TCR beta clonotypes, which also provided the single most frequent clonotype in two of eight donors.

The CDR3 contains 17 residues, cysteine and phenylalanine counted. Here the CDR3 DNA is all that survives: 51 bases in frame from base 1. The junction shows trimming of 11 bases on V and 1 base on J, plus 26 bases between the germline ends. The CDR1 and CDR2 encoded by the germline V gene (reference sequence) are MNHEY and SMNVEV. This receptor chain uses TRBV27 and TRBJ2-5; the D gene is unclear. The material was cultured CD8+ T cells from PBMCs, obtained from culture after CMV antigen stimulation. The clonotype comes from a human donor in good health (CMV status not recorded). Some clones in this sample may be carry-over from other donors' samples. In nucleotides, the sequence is TGTGCCTCCTTTCCGAGTTTCGGGCAGCTACTCCAAGAGACCCAGTACTTC. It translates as CASFPSFGQLLQETQYF.